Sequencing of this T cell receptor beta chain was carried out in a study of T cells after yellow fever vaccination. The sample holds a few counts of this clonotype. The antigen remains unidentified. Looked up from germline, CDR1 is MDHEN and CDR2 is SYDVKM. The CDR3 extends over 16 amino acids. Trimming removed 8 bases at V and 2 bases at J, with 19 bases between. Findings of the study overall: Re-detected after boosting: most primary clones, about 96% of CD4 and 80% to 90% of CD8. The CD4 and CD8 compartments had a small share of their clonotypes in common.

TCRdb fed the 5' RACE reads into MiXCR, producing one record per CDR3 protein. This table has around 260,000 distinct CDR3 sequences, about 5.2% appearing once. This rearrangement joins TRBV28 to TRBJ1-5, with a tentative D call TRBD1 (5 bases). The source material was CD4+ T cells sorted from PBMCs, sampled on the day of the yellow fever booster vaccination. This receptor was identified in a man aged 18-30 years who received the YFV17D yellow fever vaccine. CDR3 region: CASQIGGGAGNQPQHF. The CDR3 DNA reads TGTGCCAGCCAAATCGGGGGTGGGGCGGGCAATCAGCCCCAGCATTTT.